This T cell receptor (beta chain) was captured in a study of blood T cell repertoires in COVID-19 (dated by TCRdb to 2020 to 2022). At the level of the whole study: The collaborator samples originated in the United States, Italy and Spain and spanned the acute and convalescent phases of COVID-19. The material from the prospective study consisted of cDNA or gDNA derived from T cells, B-cell-depleted T cells, or PBMCs. Subjects who had been exposed to COVID-19, were actively infected with it, or had recovered from it provided the deeply sampled blood TCRbeta repertoires that made up the dataset. The repertoires were made available in a free public database intended to serve as a resource for research on the immune response to SARS-CoV-2. Samples were obtained from the ongoing ImmuneRACE study (first 160 participants) and from 1,254 subjects provided by 6 global collaborators. Nearly every sample came with metadata listing a de-identified subject ID, COVID-19 status, age in years and sex. Where HLA class I and class II types were available, the types were taken from metadata supplied by the sample provider, not from assay-based typing.

CDR1 and CDR2, looked up from the germline V gene (reference sequence), are WNHNN and SYGVQD. Its CDR3 holds 16 amino acids, cysteine through phenylalanine. Only the CDR3 region is kept as DNA, spanning 48 bases read in frame from base 1. Trimming leaves V shorter by 6 bases and J shorter by 2 bases, with the junction holding 11 bases beyond the gene matches. This clone was observed a few times. Its antigen remains undetermined. No qualities accompany the bases; no much larger clone lies one base away. The full study reports these points: The quantity of clinical and demographic metadata differed by source and by participant and was supplied without curation.

TCRbeta CDR3 regions were amplified from genomic DNA using the immunoSEQ Assay, a bias-controlled multiplex PCR. In the source study's methods: Nucleated cell counts per sample were estimated from amplification of reference gene primers within the assay. Sequence reads were collapsed and filtered to measure the absolute abundance of every unique TCRbeta CDR3 rearrangement. For each sample, productive Simpson clonality was calculated as the square root of Simpson's diversity index across productive rearrangements. The table was pulled from immuneACCESS by TCRdb, which kept in-frame rearrangements only. Such tables lose some clones; where checked, under half of the loss comes from unresolved V genes, and the rest has no known cause. The DNA was the basis for D and trimming; V, J and clone size are from that table. Within this sample are about 110,000 clones, with 70% to 75% of them counted one time only. The ten largest clones represent more than 0.8% of the sample.

Collaborating institutions collected whole blood in K2EDTA tubes following their own protocols. Collaborator samples were shipped for TCRbeta analysis as frozen whole blood, isolated PBMCs, or DNA extracted from either sample type. The sequence was obtained from a human donor with acute or convalescent COVID-19. The donor label of this sample is uncertain. Specimen: peripheral blood. The chain is made from TRBV10-1 and TRBJ2-5; 8 of the junction bases match TRBD1. The DNA is as follows: TGCGCCAGCAGCTACGGGACAGGAGGAATTCAAGAGACCCAGTACTTC. Translated, it gives CASSYGTGGIQETQYF.